This T cell receptor beta chain was documented in a study of blood T cell repertoires in COVID-19. This CDR3 contains 16 residues. V lost 2 bases to trimming and J lost 1 base, with 13 bases between them. Germline CDR1 and CDR2: SGHAT and FQDESV (reference sequence). Authors' processing steps: Amplification with reference gene primers provided the estimates of nucleated cell counts. The table came from immunoSEQ multiplex PCR; TCRdb's copy has only in-frame clones and leaves some out. The V and J calls and clone size are taken from that table; D and trimming were inferred from the DNA. Here the sample spans about 150,000 clones, 60% to 80% being singletons.

This receptor was obtained from a man over 45 with active or convalescent COVID-19. Sequencing was done on a sample of peripheral blood. The chain joins TRBV11-1 to TRBJ2-3, with D possibly matching TRBD1 (5 bases). This chain's CDR3 is CASSLSGRAGTDTQYF. Written as DNA, the CDR3 is TGTGCCAGCAGCTTATCCGGCAGGGCGGGCACAGATACGCAGTATTTT.